A single sample gave rise to the 24 T cell receptor beta chains below, sequenced in a study of blood T cell repertoires in COVID-19. Clones were sequenced by immunoSEQ multiplex PCR, and TCRdb holds only the in-frame ones, with some missing. The sample has approximately 300,000 clones; around nine tenths are singletons. The sequenced material came from peripheral blood. These receptors were taken from a young man with acute or convalescent COVID-19.

The rearrangement uses TRBV28 and TRBJ1-3; D is unresolved. Trimming pared 3 bases from V and 0 bases from J, leaving 6 bases between. This CDR3 is built from 14 residues. CDR1 and CDR2 from the germline V gene are MDHEN and SYDVKM. CDR3 sequence reads: CASSFVLSGNTIYF. The DNA for the CDR3 is TGTGCCAGCAGTTTCGTCCTCTCTGGAAACACCATATATTTT.

This chain joins TRBV6-5 and TRBJ2-7; 15 bases are shared with TRBD2. In germline, CDR1 is MNHEY, CDR2 SVGAGI. With 7 bases clipped from V and 5 bases from J, the junction kept 6 bases outside the gene matches. This CDR3 spans 15 amino acids. DNA for the CDR3: TGTGCCAGCACCGGACTAGCGGGAGGGCGGAACGAGCAGTACTTC. It yields the protein CASTGLAGGRNEQYF.

This rearrangement joins TRBV7-9 to TRBJ2-4, with 13 bases that match TRBD2. CDR1 and CDR2 from the germline V gene are SEHNR and FQNEAQ (reference sequence). The CDR3 runs to 18 residues. Germline trimming cut 6 bases from V and 7 bases from J; bases unmatched to any gene: 15. The CDR3, as DNA: TGTGCCAGCAGTGGAGGACTAGCGGGAGTGGGGAGCTGGAACATTCAGTACTTC. Amino acid sequence: CASSGGLAGVGSWNIQYF.

This chain uses TRBV15 with TRBJ2-3; 7 bases align to TRBD1. V lost 5 bases to trimming and J lost 7 bases; unmatched junction nucleotides: 12. Per the germline V gene, CDR1 is LNHNV and CDR2 is YYDKDF (reference sequence). The CDR3 has 15 amino acids. CDR3 bases: TGTGCCACCAGCCGACTGGATGACAGGGCTCATACGCAGTATTTT. This encodes CATSRLDDRAHTQYF.

This CDR3 is CASSWRAGETQYF. CDR3 in DNA: TGTGCCAGCAGTTGGCGGGCGGGGGAGACCCAGTACTTC. This chain links TRBV6-4 with TRBJ2-5, with D perhaps TRBD2 (6 bases). The CDR3 contains 13 residues. Trimming cost V 5 bases and J 5 bases, with 12 bases left between them. Germline lookup yields CDR1 MRHNA and CDR2 SNTAGT.

The rearrangement joins TRBV20-1 to TRBJ2-7; 7 bases match TRBD1. Germline V gene sequence: CDR1 DFQATT, CDR2 SNEGSKA (reference sequence). J gave up 9 bases and V 6 bases, and 8 bases lay outside the gene matches. This CDR3 region has 11 residues. CDR3 DNA sequence: TGCAGTGCATTACCACAGGGGACGCAGTACTTC. The encoded protein is CSALPQGTQYF.

The gene calls are TRBV6-5 and TRBJ1-5; the match to TRBD1 covers 7 bases. CDR3 size: 13 residues. The V gene's germline CDR1 is MNHEY and CDR2 SVGAGI. V gave up 7 bases and J gave up 5 bases; unmatched junction bases: 5. CDR3 sequence (DNA): TGTGCCAGCAACAACAGGGGTTATCAGCCCCAGCATTTT. Encoded protein: CASNNRGYQPQHF.

V is TRBV5-8 and J is TRBJ1-2; 7 bases align to TRBD1. The CDR3 covers 17 residues. Germline CDR1 SGHTS, CDR2 YDEGEE. V shed 0 bases and J 1 base; nucleotides not matched to a gene: 9. CDR3 loop: CASSLGTGYLLNYGYTF. The CDR3 nucleotides are TGTGCCAGCAGCTTGGGGACAGGTTATCTTCTTAACTATGGCTACACCTTC. The whole variable domain, filled in from reference TRBV5-8 and TRBJ1-2, reads EAGVTQSPTHLIKTRGQQATLRCSPISGHTSVYWYQQALGLGLQFLLWYDEGEERNRGNFPPRFSGRQFPNYSSELNVNALELEDSALYLCASSLGTGYLLNYGYTFGSGTRLTVV.

This clone has at least ten counts. The chain has TRBV29-1 and TRBJ2-7; D gene uncertain. Germline V CDR1 and CDR2: SQVTM, ANQGSEA. The germline V and J ends were trimmed by 4 bases and 2 bases, with 6 bases remaining between them. CDR3 length: 11 amino acids. In DNA form, the CDR3 reads TGCAGCGTTGTACAAGCCTACGAGCAGTACTTC. It codes for CSVVQAYEQYF.

The rearrangement uses TRBV30 and TRBJ1-6, with D maybe TRBD1 (5 bases). The germline V gene encodes CDR1 GTSNPN and CDR2 SVGIG (reference sequence). V was clipped by 5 bases and J by 11 bases, with 13 bases between them. The CDR3 sequence is 12 residues long. The CDR3 spells CAWGAGVPPLHF. Written as DNA, the CDR3 is TGTGCCTGGGGGGCCGGGGTTCCACCCCTCCACTTT.

The chain employs TRBV5-4 and TRBJ1-2, with D hard to call. CDR1 SGHNT and CDR2 YYREEE come from the germline V gene (reference sequence). V was trimmed by 2 bases and J by 6 bases, leaving 14 bases between them. This CDR3 is 14 amino acids long. This chain's CDR3 is CASSFFGGLDGYTF. CDR3 nucleotides: TGTGCCAGCAGCTTCTTCGGAGGCCTTGATGGCTACACCTTC.

The CDR3 sequence: CASSRGETGIISSPLHF. The CDR3 nucleotides are TGTGCCAGCAGCCGGGGCGAGACAGGGATTATCAGTTCACCCCTCCACTTT. V gene TRBV3-1 (or the pseudogene TRBV3-2) combines with J gene TRBJ1-6; 7 nucleotides match TRBD1. The CDR3 loop spans 17 amino acids. CDR1 is LGHDT, CDR2 YNNKEL, per germline (reference sequence). V gave up 4 bases and J gave up 9 bases; unmatched junction bases: 15.

The chain uses TRBV28 and TRBJ1-2; no clear D gene. V lost 3 bases and J 2 bases, leaving 22 bases between the germline ends. This CDR3 has 18 residues. Germline lookup yields CDR1 MDHEN and CDR2 SYDVKM. The CDR3 loop reads CASSLVQGGNKANYGYTF. Written as DNA, the CDR3 is TGTGCCAGCAGTTTGGTCCAAGGCGGGAATAAGGCGAACTATGGCTACACCTTC.

The chain links TRBV29-1 to TRBJ1-5; 7 bases match TRBD1. The junction had 8 bases not matched to a gene; V was cut back by 6 bases and J by 0 bases. CDR1 is SQVTM and CDR2 is ANQGSEA in the germline V gene. This CDR3 comprises 15 residues. In DNA, the CDR3 is TGCAGCGTCACAGGGGAAGGTAATAGCAATCAGCCCCAGCATTTT. It yields the protein CSVTGEGNSNQPQHF.

In its sample, this clone was seen a few times. The chain has TRBV9 and TRBJ1-1; D is possibly TRBD1 (5 bases). CDR3 length: 13 residues. Trimming took off 3 bases at V and 8 bases at J, with 14 bases between the two ends. Germline CDR1 and CDR2: SGDLS and YYNGEE. The CDR3 here is CASSAHRTNEAFF. The CDR3 nucleotides read TGTGCCAGCAGCGCCCACAGGACTAACGAAGCTTTCTTT.

This clone was seen only once. This chain joins TRBV19 and TRBJ1-5; no definite D call. V was cut by 1 base and J by 0 bases, with 7 bases left in between. The CDR3 runs to 15 residues. The germline gives CDR1 LNHDA, CDR2 SQIVND (reference sequence). The CDR3, as DNA: TGTGCCAGTAGTATAGGAGGGTTTAGCAATCAGCCCCAGCATTTT. Encoded protein: CASSIGGFSNQPQHF.

The rearrangement uses TRBV3-1 (or the pseudogene TRBV3-2) and TRBJ2-1; TRBD2 agrees at 10 bases. The CDR3 runs 16 residues. The junction had 5 bases not matched to a gene; V was cut back by 6 bases and J by 0 bases. The germline V gene encodes CDR1 LGHDT and CDR2 YNNKEL (reference sequence). The CDR3 DNA reads as TGTGCCAGCAGATCGGGACTAGCGAGCTCCTACAATGAGCAGTTCTTC. Residues: CASRSGLASSYNEQFF.

This clone was seen only a few times. V gene TRBV6-5 combines with J gene TRBJ2-1; D ambiguous. CDR3 length equals 14 residues. Germline assignment: CDR1 MNHEY and CDR2 SVGAGI. Trimming left V 7 bases short and J 0 bases short, with 10 bases between. DNA for the CDR3: TGTGCCAGCACCCCCATCAGCTCCTACAATGAGCAGTTCTTC. Translating it yields CASTPISSYNEQFF.

The chain employs TRBV6-2 or TRBV6-3 and TRBJ1-1; 9 bases line up with TRBD1. Germline V gene lookup returns CDR1 MNHEY and CDR2 SVGEGT. This CDR3 has 17 residues. After removal of 2 bases from V and 1 base from J, the junction contained 8 bases not matched to a gene. The CDR3 coding sequence is TGTGCCAGCAGTTACGGGACAGGGTTATTTCCGAACACTGAAGCTTTCTTT. Its protein is CASSYGTGLFPNTEAFF.

The J gene is TRBJ1-1, the V gene TRBV28, with 8 bases that match TRBD1. The CDR3 spans 15 residues. Per the germline V gene, CDR1 is MDHEN and CDR2 is SYDVKM. With V trimmed by 8 bases and J by 6 bases, 14 bases remained unmatched. The CDR3 DNA is TGTGCCAGCTTGGCTTCGCAGGGGGCGTTCGCTGAAGCTTTCTTT. Its protein product is CASLASQGAFAEAFF.

The V call is TRBV6-6, the J call TRBJ2-1, with TRBD1 identical over 7 bases. Germline CDR1 MNHNY, CDR2 SVGAGI (reference sequence). The CDR3 totals 15 residues. The V gene end was trimmed by 10 bases and the J gene end by 4 bases; junction bases not matched to a gene: 13. The CDR3 nucleotides are TGTGCCACCTGGGGAACCGGGACAGAATACAATGAGCAGTTCTTC. It translates to CATWGTGTEYNEQFF.

The rearrangement links TRBV27 to TRBJ1-6; 9 bases match TRBD1. From germline, CDR1 is MNHEY and CDR2 SMNVEV (reference sequence). The CDR3 has 18 amino acids. V lost 2 bases, J lost 7 bases, and 12 bases stayed unmatched. This chain's CDR3 is CASSLKGTGTLKNSPLHF. The CDR3 DNA reads TGTGCCAGCAGTTTAAAAGGGACAGGGACATTAAAAAATTCACCCCTCCACTTT.

The chain recombines TRBV19 with TRBJ2-3; D unclear. CDR1 and CDR2 (germline): LNHDA, SQIVND (reference sequence). CDR3 length: 13 amino acids. Trimming shortened V by 4 bases and J by 6 bases, and 11 bases separated the two germline ends. CDR3 sequence (DNA): TGTGCCAGTAGTACCCAAAAGCACGATACGCAGTATTTT. Amino acids: CASSTQKHDTQYF.

The CDR3 region is CASRPCPETSATDTQYF. The CDR3 DNA sequence: TGCGCCAGCAGGCCCTGCCCCGAGACTAGCGCCACAGATACGCAGTATTTT. V gene TRBV10-1 combines with J gene TRBJ2-3, with 8 bases fitting TRBD2. This CDR3 has 17 residues. Trimming removed 6 bases from V and 2 bases from J; junction bases left unmatched: 13. Per the germline V gene, CDR1 is WNHNN and CDR2 is SYGVQD (reference sequence).